Shown below are 21 T cell receptor beta chains from a single sample sequenced in a study of T cells in Graves' hyperthyroidism and ophthalmopathy. Researchers took RNA transcripts and amplified the TCR beta CDR3 regions from them. Primed by the HTBI set, a first-round RT-PCR was run on the TCR CDR3. TCRdb fed the multiplex PCR reads into MiXCR, producing one record per CDR3 protein. The top ten hold around 70% of the sample, which has approximately 360,000 distinct CDR3 sequences, approximately 25% seen once. The sample was blood. The source is a man aged 45-65 years with Graves' hyperthyroidism.

In its sample, this clonotype was seen a few times. CDR3 sequence reads: CAISSNPGQYTEAFF. CDR3 sequence (DNA): TGTGCCATCAGTTCAAACCCGGGGCAGTACACTGAAGCTTTCTTT. The V call is TRBV10-3, the J call TRBJ1-1, with D tentatively TRBD1 (5 bases). The V end was cut by 5 bases, the J end by 3 bases, with 16 bases between. The CDR3 sequence is 15 residues long. CDR1 and CDR2 (germline): ENHRY, SYGVKD.

V gene TRBV7-9 combines with J gene TRBJ2-3, with 7 bases fitting TRBD2. This CDR3 has 15 amino acids. After removal of 1 base from V and 10 bases from J, the junction contained 11 bases not matched to a gene. The germline CDR1 and CDR2 sequences are SEHNR and FQNEAQ (reference sequence). Written as DNA, the CDR3 is TGTGCCAGCAGCTTAGTTGACGGGAGGATAGAACCGCAGTATTTT. Its translation is CASSLVDGRIEPQYF. The entire variable domain, with the rest obtained from reference TRBV7-9 and TRBJ2-3, is as follows: DTGVSQNPRHKITKRGQNVTFRCDPISEHNRLYWYRQTLGQGPEFLTYFQNEAQLEKSRLLSDRFSAERPKGSFSTLEIQRTEQGDSAMYLCASSLVDGRIEPQYFGPGTRLTVL.

This clonotype was recorded many times. The rearrangement uses TRBV6-1 and TRBJ2-3, with 9 bases fitting TRBD2. V gave up 5 bases and J gave up 0 bases; unmatched junction bases: 3. The CDR3 consists of 15 residues. Germline values: CDR1 MNHNS, CDR2 SASEGT. The CDR3 protein is CASSQTSGSTDTQYF. The CDR3 DNA reads as TGTGCCAGCAGTCAGACTAGCGGAAGCACAGATACGCAGTATTTT.

The chain employs TRBV30 and TRBJ2-1, with 8 bases identical to TRBD2. The V segment lost 4 bases and the J segment 0 bases; nucleotides outside the gene matches: 23. The germline V gene encodes CDR1 GTSNPN and CDR2 SVGIG (reference sequence). CDR3 length: 21 residues. As DNA, the CDR3 is TGTGCCTGGACCCCCTCAGGGAAACGGGAGGGCCGTAGCAGCTCCTACAATGAGCAGTTCTTC. It specifies CAWTPSGKREGRSSSYNEQFF.

This clonotype was seen a few times. V usage is TRBV20-1 and J usage is TRBJ2-2; D remains ambiguous. Germline CDR1 and CDR2: DFQATT and SNEGSKA (reference sequence). This CDR3 contains 12 residues. The V and J ends lost 6 bases and 3 bases respectively, with 8 bases between them. In DNA, the CDR3 is TGCAGTGCCCCGAGGCACACCGGGGAGCTGTTTTTT. This translates into CSAPRHTGELFF.

This sequence joins TRBV6-1 and TRBJ2-3; 9 nucleotides align to TRBD2. The V gene's germline CDR1 is MNHNS and CDR2 SASEGT. The CDR3 has 18 amino acids. Unmatched junction bases numbered 8, after V lost 1 base and J lost 0 bases. CDR3 sequence: CASSEGVAGAYSTDTQYF. The CDR3 DNA is TGTGCCAGCAGTGAAGGAGTAGCGGGAGCCTATAGCACAGATACGCAGTATTTT.

The sample holds many counts of this clonotype. The CDR3 loop reads CASSPRGNFGAFF. As DNA, the CDR3 is TGTGCCAGCAGTCCGCGAGGGAACTTCGGAGCTTTCTTT. V gene TRBV6-1 combines with J gene TRBJ1-1; D gene uncertain. This CDR3 contains 13 residues. V lost 5 bases to trimming and J lost 10 bases, with 17 bases between them. Germline V gene lookup returns CDR1 MNHNS and CDR2 SASEGT.

This clonotype was picked up a small number of times. The chain joins TRBV7-9 to TRBJ1-2; 7 nucleotides match TRBD1. V gave up 5 bases and J gave up 6 bases; unmatched junction bases: 6. Germline V gene sequence: CDR1 SEHNR, CDR2 FQNEAQ (reference sequence). The CDR3 contains 13 residues. CDR3 amino acids: CASSMGDSHGYTF. As DNA, the CDR3 is TGTGCCAGCAGCATGGGGGACAGTCATGGCTACACCTTC.

As DNA, the CDR3 is TGTGCCAGCAAGGAAAGGACTAGCGGGAGATTGGGCACAGATACGCAGTATTTT. Protein: CASKERTSGRLGTDTQYF. The chain is built from TRBV2 and TRBJ2-3, with 13 bases that match TRBD2. Germline V gene sequence: CDR1 SNHLY, CDR2 FYNNEI. The ends lost 7 bases at V and 1 base at J; junction bases unmatched: 11. There are 18 residues in the CDR3.

The V gene is TRBV18, the J gene TRBJ2-5, with no clear D. This CDR3 spans 13 amino acids. V gave up 3 bases and J gave up 5 bases, with 10 bases separating them. Germline V gene data show CDR1 as KGHSH and CDR2 as LQKENI. CDR3: CASSPVVVETQYF. The DNA for the CDR3 is TGTGCCAGCTCACCGGTTGTGGTGGAGACCCAGTACTTC. The full variable domain, its missing parts supplied by reference TRBV18 and TRBJ2-5, is NAGVMQNPRHLVRRRGQEARLRCSPMKGHSHVYWYRQLPEEGLKFMVYLQKENIIDESGMPKERFSAEFPKEGPSILRIQQVVRGDSAAYFCASSPVVVETQYFGPGTRLLVL.

The V call is TRBV12-3 or TRBV12-4, the J call TRBJ2-4; perhaps TRBD1 as D (5 bases). The CDR3 is 14 amino acids. V gave up 3 bases and J gave up 6 bases, with 12 bases separating them. CDR3 in DNA: TGTGCCAGCAGTTTCGTGGGTGACAGAAACATTCAGTACTTC. Translating it yields CASSFVGDRNIQYF.

For this clonotype: An end of the junction differs from the germline gene, which may be a read error. The chain carries TRBV5-1 and TRBJ2-7; 10 bases agree with TRBD2. Germline V gives CDR1 SGHRS, CDR2 YFSETQ. The length of the CDR3 is 15 residues. CDR3 residues: CASSLVSSGSHEQDF. The DNA of the CDR3 is TGCGCCAGCAGCTTGGTTTCTAGCGGGAGCCACGAGCAGGACTTC.

V is TRBV11-3 and J is TRBJ2-2; 9 nucleotides match TRBD1. Unmatched junction bases numbered 7, after V lost 2 bases and J lost 3 bases. CDR1 and CDR2 (germline): SGHNT, YENEEA. The CDR3 has 17 amino acids. CDR3 loop: CASSLLTGGADTGELFF. In DNA form, the CDR3 reads TGTGCCAGCAGCTTACTTACAGGGGGCGCGGACACCGGGGAGCTGTTTTTT.

The chain combines TRBV6-1 with TRBJ2-1; D remains ambiguous. This CDR3 comprises 13 residues. Trimming shortened V by 1 base and J by 15 bases, and 16 bases separated the two germline ends. From germline, CDR1 is MNHNS and CDR2 SASEGT. The CDR3 region is CASSEGLQQSLFF. CDR3 bases: TGTGCCAGCAGTGAAGGGTTGCAACAGTCTCTGTTCTTC.

This chain links TRBV3-1 with TRBJ2-4; D might be TRBD1 (5 bases). The V gene's germline CDR1 is LGHDT and CDR2 YNNKEL (reference sequence). Trimming removed 0 bases from V and 1 base from J, with 7 bases in between. The CDR3 runs to 15 residues. The CDR3 bases are TGTGCCAGCAGCCAAGATTACAGGGCCAAAAACATTCAGTACTTC. Protein: CASSQDYRAKNIQYF.

This clonotype has ten or more counts. This chain uses TRBV3-1 with TRBJ2-1; 10 bases are a match to TRBD2. Germline CDR1 reads LGHDT; CDR2 reads YNNKEL (reference sequence). CDR3 length: 13 amino acids. V shed 8 bases, J shed 4 bases, and the junction held 2 bases outside the gene matches. CDR3 DNA sequence: TGTGCCAGCGAGCGGGAGGGATACAATGAGCAGTTCTTC. As protein: CASEREGYNEQFF.

This sequence joins TRBV4-3 and TRBJ1-3, with TRBD1 matching 9 bases. After removal of 1 base from V and 3 bases from J, the junction contained 1 base not matched to a gene. The germline V gene encodes CDR1 LGHNA and CDR2 YSLEER. This CDR3 comprises 15 residues. DNA of the CDR3: TGCGCCAGCAGCCAAGGGGGACAGGGTGGAAACACCATATATTTT. This translates into CASSQGGQGGNTIYF.

The CDR3 DNA reads TGTGCCAGCAGTTACTCTGGGGGGCGGGGGGCAGAGACCCAGTACTTC. As protein: CASSYSGGRGAETQYF. This chain joins TRBV6-2 or TRBV6-3 and TRBJ2-5; TRBD2 aligns across 8 bases. V dropped 0 bases and J dropped 4; count of bases not matched to a gene: 7. This CDR3 is built from 16 residues. CDR1 is MNHEY, CDR2 SVGEGT, per germline.

This chain uses TRBV20-1 with TRBJ2-1, with a weak D call TRBD2 (6 bases). The CDR3 consists of 15 residues. Between the trimmed V and J ends, which lost 1 base and 0 bases, there was a span of 10 bases. Germline-derived CDR1 and CDR2 are DFQATT and SNEGSKA (reference sequence). The CDR3 DNA follows: TGCAGTGCTAGAGTAGCGGATTACTCCTACAATGAGCAGTTCTTC. Residues: CSARVADYSYNEQFF.

Many counts were recorded for this clonotype. This rearrangement joins TRBV11-3 to TRBJ2-5; TRBD1 aligns across 9 bases. The CDR3 has 15 amino acids. Germline lookup yields CDR1 SGHNT and CDR2 YENEEA. After removal of 5 bases from V and 5 bases from J, the junction contained 9 bases not matched to a gene. The CDR3: CASSPRDREVETQYF. The CDR3 nucleotides read TGTGCCAGCAGCCCCCGGGACAGGGAGGTGGAGACCCAGTACTTC.

This clonotype was seen at least ten times. The chain recombines TRBV6-1 with TRBJ2-3; TRBD2 aligns across 7 bases. V lost 5 bases and J lost 6; bases outside the gene matches: 5. The germline V gene has CDR1 MNHNS and CDR2 SASEGT. The CDR3 extends over 13 amino acids. The CDR3 here is CASSHLRGDTQYF. The CDR3 DNA follows: TGTGCCAGCAGTCACTTGCGGGGGGATACGCAGTATTTT.